This note documents a single T cell receptor beta chain sequence. Its matching antigen is unknown. The PCR used 60 Vbeta and 13 Jbeta primers. Sequenced by immunoSEQ multiplex PCR; TCRdb stores in-frame clones only, minus some. The sample comprises about 110,000 clones, 74% of which are singletons, and about 15% rests with the top ten. The data are from a study of cytomegalovirus exposure and HLA in healthy donors. Study as a whole: Earlier findings included about 120 million unique TCR beta sequences obtained from 170 million or so T cells.

Notes on the study in general: Productive rates of about 87% or about 30% were seen for most TCR beta V segments in an earlier analysis. There were reportedly fewer N-insertions in an Asian-associated ancestry cluster than the approximately 670-donor mean, in a later analysis.

The sequencing sample was made of PBMCs. The receptor's source is a woman in her forties in good health and CMV-seropositive.

The CDR3 loop is CASSSYGGRNEQYF. The CDR3, as DNA: TGTGCCAGCAGCTCGTACGGGGGGCGGAACGAGCAGTACTTC. This chain links TRBV13 with TRBJ2-7; possibly TRBD2 for D (7 bases). The CDR3 has 14 amino acids. V shed 4 bases and J shed 5 bases, with 15 bases lying between them. The V gene's germline CDR1 is PRHDT and CDR2 FYEKMQ (reference sequence).